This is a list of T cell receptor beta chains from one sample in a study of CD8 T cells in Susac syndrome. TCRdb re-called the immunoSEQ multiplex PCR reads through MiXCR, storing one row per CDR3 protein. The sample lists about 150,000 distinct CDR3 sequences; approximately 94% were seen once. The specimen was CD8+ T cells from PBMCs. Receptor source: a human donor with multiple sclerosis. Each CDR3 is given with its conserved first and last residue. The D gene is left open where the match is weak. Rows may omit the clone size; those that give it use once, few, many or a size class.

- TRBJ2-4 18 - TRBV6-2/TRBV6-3 CASTKQGRSIAVKNIQYF TGTGCCAGCACCAAACAGGGCCGGTCCATCGCGGTCAAAAACATTCAGTACTTC
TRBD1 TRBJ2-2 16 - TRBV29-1 CSVKTRTGTTTGELFF TGCAGCGTCAAAACCCGGACAGGTACTACGACCGGGGAGCTGTTTTTT
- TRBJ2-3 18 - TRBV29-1 CSVVLVSAQLTRTDTQYF TGCAGCGTTGTGCTTGTGTCAGCCCAGCTTACACGGACAGATACGCAGTATTTT
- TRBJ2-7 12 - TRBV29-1 CSVVEGRYEQYF TGCAGCGTTGTGGAAGGCCGCTACGAGCAGTACTTC
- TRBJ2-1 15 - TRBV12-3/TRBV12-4 CASSFGGRSYNEQFF TGTGCCAGCAGTTTTGGGGGCAGATCCTACAATGAGCAGTTCTTC
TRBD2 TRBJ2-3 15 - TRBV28 CASSLAGGHTDTQYF TGTGCCAGCAGTTTAGCGGGGGGGCACACAGATACGCAGTATTTT
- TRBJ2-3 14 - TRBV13 CASSSTRRVDTQYF TGTGCCAGCAGCTCGACCAGACGGGTGGATACGCAGTATTTT
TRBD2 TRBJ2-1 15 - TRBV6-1 CASSASGGPYNEQFF TGTGCCAGCAGTGCTAGCGGGGGGCCCTACAATGAGCAGTTCTTC
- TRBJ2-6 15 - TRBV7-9 CASSLGNSRANVLTF TGTGCCAGCAGCTTAGGGAACTCCAGGGCCAACGTCCTGACTTTC
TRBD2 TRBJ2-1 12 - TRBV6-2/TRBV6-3 CASTAAGDEQFF TGTGCCAGCACGGCAGCGGGGGATGAGCAGTTCTTC
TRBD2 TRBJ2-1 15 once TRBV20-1 CSARDQAGVGNEQFF TGCAGTGCTAGAGACCAAGCGGGGGTGGGAAATGAGCAGTTCTTC
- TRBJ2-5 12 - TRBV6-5 CASTDMGETQYF TGTGCCAGCACCGACATGGGGGAGACCCAGTACTTC
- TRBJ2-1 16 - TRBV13 CASSPGPGTSGNEQFF TGTGCCAGCAGCCCGGGACCGGGAACTTCGGGCAATGAGCAGTTCTTC
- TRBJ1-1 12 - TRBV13 CASSSGPRAAFF TGTGCCAGCAGCTCTGGACCGAGGGCGGCTTTCTTT
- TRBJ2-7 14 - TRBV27 CASSPQGIEYEQYF TGTGCCAGCAGTCCTCAGGGGATTGAGTACGAGCAGTACTTC
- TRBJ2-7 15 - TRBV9 CASSVGGRASNEQYF TGTGCCAGCAGCGTAGGTGGCAGGGCGAGCAACGAGCAGTACTTC
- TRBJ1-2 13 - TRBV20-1 CSAHVDIEVGYTF TGCAGTGCTCATGTCGACATCGAGGTCGGCTACACCTTC
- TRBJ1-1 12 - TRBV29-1 CSALGGNTEAFF TGCAGCGCTTTAGGCGGCAACACTGAAGCTTTCTTT
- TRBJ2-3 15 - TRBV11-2 CASKRGNGMIDTQYF TGTGCCAGCAAGCGAGGGAACGGGATGATAGATACGCAGTATTTT
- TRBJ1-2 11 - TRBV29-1 CSVEIRYGYTF TGCAGCGTTGAGATTCGCTATGGCTACACCTTC
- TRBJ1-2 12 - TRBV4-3 CASSRRGYGYTF TGCGCCAGCAGCCGAAGGGGGTATGGCTACACCTTC
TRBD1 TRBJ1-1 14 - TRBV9 CASSLGQGASEAFF TGTGCCAGCAGCCTGGGGCAGGGGGCTTCTGAAGCTTTCTTT
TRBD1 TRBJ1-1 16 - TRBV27 CASSLSRTGVGTEAFF TGTGCCAGCAGTTTATCCCGGACAGGGGTGGGCACTGAAGCTTTCTTT
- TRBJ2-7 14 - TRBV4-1 CASSQGSGLYEQYF TGCGCCAGCAGCCAAGGTTCAGGGTTGTACGAGCAGTACTTC
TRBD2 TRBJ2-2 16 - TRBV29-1 CSVGGLAGRNTGELFF TGCAGCGTCGGGGGACTAGCCGGGCGGAACACCGGGGAGCTGTTTTTT
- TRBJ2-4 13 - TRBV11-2 CASSWGPKNIQYF TGTGCCAGCAGCTGGGGGCCGAAAAACATTCAGTACTTC
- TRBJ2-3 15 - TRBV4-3 CASSQDATSLDTQYF TGCGCCAGCAGCCAGGACGCGACTAGTCTAGATACGCAGTATTTT
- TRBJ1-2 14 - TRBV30 CAWSGLQLNYGYTF TGTGCCTGGAGCGGACTGCAGTTAAACTATGGCTACACCTTC
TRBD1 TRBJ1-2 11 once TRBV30 CAWSEDRETTF TGTGCCTGGAGCGAAGACAGGGAGACCACCTTC
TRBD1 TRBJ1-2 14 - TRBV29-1 CSVRDRGHNYGYTF TGCAGCGTGAGGGACAGGGGGCATAACTATGGCTACACCTTC
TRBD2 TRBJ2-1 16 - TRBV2 CASRPILAGGEIEQFF TGTGCCAGCAGGCCGATACTAGCGGGGGGGGAGATTGAGCAGTTCTTC
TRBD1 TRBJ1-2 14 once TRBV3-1 CASSHDRGFYGYTF TGTGCCAGCAGCCACGACAGGGGATTCTATGGCTACACCTTC
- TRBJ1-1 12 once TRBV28 CASSRTRGQAFF TGTGCCAGCAGCCGGACAAGGGGCCAAGCTTTCTTT
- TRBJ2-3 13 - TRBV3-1 CASSQDGADTQYF TGTGCCAGCAGCCAAGATGGAGCAGATACGCAGTATTTT
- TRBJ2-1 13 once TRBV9 CASSTSSSNEQFF TGTGCCAGCAGCACCTCTAGCAGCAATGAGCAGTTCTTC
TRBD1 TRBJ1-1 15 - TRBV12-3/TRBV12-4 CASRPSGQGHTEAFF TGTGCCAGCAGACCTTCGGGACAGGGGCACACTGAAGCTTTCTTT
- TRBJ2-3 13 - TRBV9 CASSGTRRDTQYF TGTGCCAGCAGCGGGACACGAAGAGATACGCAGTATTTT